Sequencing of this T cell receptor beta chain was carried out in a study of sequential checkpoint blockade in melanoma. Study at large: First-line arms were nivolumab then ipilimumab, or the reverse, randomized 1:1. Both treatment sequences were followed by maintenance nivolumab.

Treatment denoted: randomized to nivolumab then ipilimumab (arm A) or the reverse (arm B). No patient had prior DNA-damaging chemotherapy. Sorted cells were live CD3+CD8+, lacking CD19 and CD56, from PBMCs. Trimming cost V 7 bases and J 0 bases; bases outside gene matches: 6. The CDR3 spans 16 residues. Sequencing was performed with immunoSEQ multiplex PCR; in TCRdb, only in-frame clones are kept and a portion is missing. The sample lists about 5,300 clones; about 78% were seen once. This chain uses TRBV6-7 with TRBJ2-5, with TRBD2 matching 12 bases. TRBV6-7 is an ORF; its function is uncertain. The receptor was derived from a human donor with melanoma. Sequencing was performed on CD8+ T cells sorted from blood (inferred from file names), taken from a patient given nivolumab and ipilimumab in sequence. The DNA of the CDR3 is TGTGCCAGCACGGCTAGCGGGGGGGAGTACCAAGAGACCCAGTACTTC. This translates into CASTASGGEYQETQYF.